A single sample gave rise to the 26 T cell receptor beta chains below, sequenced in a study of cytomegalovirus exposure and HLA in healthy donors. This PCR relied on a set of 60 Vbeta primers and 13 Jbeta primers. This table comes from immunoSEQ multiplex PCR, and its TCRdb copy is limited to in-frame clones, with some not included. The sample lists over 95,000 clones, over 60% occurring once. Sequencing input: PBMCs. The origin of the receptors is a man aged 18 to 30 in good health and CMV-seropositive.

This chain connects TRBV2 to TRBJ2-2; D not certain. This CDR3 has 12 amino acids. Germline-derived CDR1 and CDR2 are SNHLY and FYNNEI. V was pared by 5 bases and J by 4 bases, with 5 bases between. CDR3 residues: CASSLITGELFF. In DNA form, the CDR3 reads TGTGCCAGCAGTCTTATCACCGGGGAGCTGTTTTTT.

The count of this clone is one. CDR3 sequence reads: CASSPGTVNIQYF. The DNA of the CDR3 is TGTGCCAGCTCACCCGGGACAGTCAACATTCAGTACTTC. The chain has TRBV18 and TRBJ2-4, with TRBD1 identical over 7 bases. V was pared by 3 bases and J by 7 bases, with 3 bases of the junction left unmatched. The germline V gene has CDR1 KGHSH and CDR2 LQKENI. The CDR3 consists of 13 residues.

The J gene is TRBJ2-3, the V gene TRBV2, with D possibly matching TRBD2 (5 bases). This CDR3 has 12 amino acids. Trimming shortened V by 7 bases and J by 4 bases, and 9 bases separated the two germline ends. Per the germline V gene, CDR1 is SNHLY and CDR2 is FYNNEI. The CDR3, as DNA: TGTGCCAGCAATAGGAGGCCAGATACGCAGTATTTT. Translating it yields CASNRRPDTQYF.

The chain has TRBV5-4 and TRBJ1-1; TRBD1 matches at 8 bases. The CDR3 is 15 amino acids. Germline V CDR1 and CDR2: SGHNT, YYREEE (reference sequence). After removal of 4 bases from V and 3 bases from J, the junction contained 8 bases not matched to a gene. CDR3 amino acids: CASSIGQGGYTEAFF. CDR3 sequence (DNA): TGTGCCAGCAGCATTGGACAGGGTGGGTACACTGAAGCTTTCTTT.

J is TRBJ2-1 and V is TRBV7-9, with a possible D match to TRBD2 (7 bases). This CDR3 spans 15 amino acids. Germline values: CDR1 SEHNR, CDR2 FQNEAQ (reference sequence). The V end lost 5 bases, the J end lost 7 bases, and 18 bases lay between the germline ends. CDR3 nucleotides: TGTGCCAGCAGCCCGGGCGGGGGCCAGGGAAATGAGCAGTTCTTC. This sequence encodes CASSPGGGQGNEQFF. The full variable domain, completed using reference TRBV7-9 and TRBJ2-1, is DTGVSQNPRHKITKRGQNVTFRCDPISEHNRLYWYRQTLGQGPEFLTYFQNEAQLEKSRLLSDRFSAERPKGSFSTLEIQRTEQGDSAMYLCASSPGGGQGNEQFFGPGTRLTVL.

The gene calls are TRBV5-4 and TRBJ2-2; 8 positions agree with TRBD2. There are 15 residues in the CDR3. Germline CDR1 is SGHNT and CDR2 is YYREEE (reference sequence). After removal of 5 bases from V and 5 bases from J, the junction contained 8 bases not matched to a gene. In DNA form, the CDR3 reads TGTGCCAGCAGGCCGGGACTAGATAAGACCGGGGAGCTGTTTTTT. Protein sequence: CASRPGLDKTGELFF.

The V call is TRBV5-4, the J call TRBJ1-5; 8 bases align to TRBD1. Trimming cost V 0 bases and J 3 bases; bases outside gene matches: 5. The CDR3 has 16 amino acids. CDR1 is SGHNT, CDR2 YYREEE, per germline (reference sequence). The CDR3: CASSLDGTGYNQPQHF. The CDR3 bases are TGTGCCAGCAGCTTGGACGGGACAGGTTACAATCAGCCCCAGCATTTT.

The CDR3 is CASSKRDRGHYEQYV. In DNA, the CDR3 is TGTGCCAGCAGCAAAAGGGACAGGGGACACTACGAGCAGTACGTC. The rearrangement joins TRBV21-1 to TRBJ2-7; the D segment call TRBD1 is taken from the table without a DNA check. TRBV21-1 is tagged as a pseudogene. The CDR3 is 15 residues long.

CDR3 sequence: CASRIQGPNEKLFF. In nucleotides, the CDR3 is TGTGCCAGCAGGATACAGGGACCTAATGAAAAACTGTTTTTT. This chain links TRBV5-4 with TRBJ1-4, with a weak D call TRBD1 (6 bases). Germline CDR1 is SGHNT and CDR2 is YYREEE (reference sequence). Trimming shortened V by 5 bases and J by 3 bases, and 11 bases separated the two germline ends. The CDR3 spans 14 residues.

This clone was detected only once. This chain uses TRBV5-1 with TRBJ2-7; 9 bases match TRBD1. CDR3 size: 14 residues. Per germline, CDR1 SGHRS and CDR2 YFSETQ. The V and J ends lost 3 bases and 4 bases, in that order; junction bases with no gene match: 5. CDR3 nucleotides: TGCGCCAGCAGCTCGACAGGGGGAAGGTACGAGCAGTACTTC. The encoded protein is CASSSTGGRYEQYF. Using reference TRBV5-1 and TRBJ2-7 for the parts outside the CDR3, the full variable domain is KAGVTQTPRYLIKTRGQQVTLSCSPISGHRSVSWYQQTPGQGLQFLFEYFSETQRNKGNFPGRFSGRQFSNSRSEMNVSTLELGDSALYLCASSSTGGRYEQYFGPGTRLTVT.

The V call is TRBV27, the J call TRBJ1-4; 9 bases line up with TRBD1. Germline loops: CDR1 MNHEY, CDR2 SMNVEV (reference sequence). The CDR3 is 17 amino acids. V shed 5 bases and J 7 bases; nucleotides not matched to a gene: 14. CDR3 nucleotides: TGTGCCAGCAGTATATACCCTGGGACAGGGAGGGGTGAAAAACTGTTTTTT. Translated: CASSIYPGTGRGEKLFF. The variable domain in full, completed from reference TRBV27 and TRBJ1-4, reads EAQVTQNPRYLITVTGKKLTVTCSQNMNHEYMSWYRQDPGLGLRQIYYSMNVEVTDKGDVPEGYKVSRKEKRNFPLILESPSPNQTSLYFCASSIYPGTGRGEKLFFGSGTQLSVL.

Only a few counts were recorded for this clone. The chain links TRBV19 to TRBJ1-2; the match to TRBD1 covers 8 bases. This CDR3 contains 13 residues. Germline CDR1 is LNHDA and CDR2 is SQIVND (reference sequence). The ends lost 8 bases at V and 6 bases at J; junction bases unmatched: 8. CDR3 DNA: TGTGCCAGTGAACCGGGACAGGCTAATGGCTACACCTTC. Protein sequence: CASEPGQANGYTF.

The chain is built from TRBV12-5 and TRBJ1-1, with unresolved D. CDR1 and CDR2 (germline): LGHNT, FRNRAP. Trimming stripped 4 bases from V and 6 bases from J, with 9 bases between. This CDR3 region has 12 residues. CDR3 nucleotides: TGTGCTAGTGGTTCCCCCCCCGCTGAAGCTTTCTTT. It is translated as CASGSPPAEAFF.

Here the CDR3 reads CASSDPRGGLVLGSTDTQYF. CDR3 DNA: TGCGCCAGCAGTGATCCCCGGGGGGGCCTAGTCCTTGGGAGCACAGATACGCAGTATTTT. The chain joins TRBV10-1 to TRBJ2-3, with 8 bases identical to TRBD2. In germline, CDR1 is WNHNN, CDR2 SYGVQD (reference sequence). V dropped 3 bases and J dropped 0; count of bases not matched to a gene: 17. The CDR3 runs to 20 residues.

With regard to this clone: Compared with germline, one end of the junction differs, possibly owing to a read error. Other DNA variants within this sample encode the same CDR3. This chain joins TRBV6-5 and TRBJ2-5; 10 nucleotides agree with TRBD2. Germline V gives CDR1 MNHEY, CDR2 SVGAGI. This CDR3 is 16 amino acids long. DNA for the CDR3: TGTGCCAGCAGTTACTCGTTAGCGGGGGGCCTCGAGACCCAATACTTC. Translation: CASSYSLAGGLETQYF.

The chain couples TRBV20-1 to TRBJ1-5, with a weak D call TRBD1 (5 bases). The CDR3 totals 11 residues. Trimming stripped 1 base from V and 16 bases from J, with 14 bases between. Germline V gene lookup returns CDR1 DFQATT and CDR2 SNEGSKA (reference sequence). CDR3 protein: CSARVRRGLHF. The DNA of the CDR3 is TGCAGTGCTAGAGTGAGGAGGGGACTCCATTTT.

V gene TRBV7-9 combines with J gene TRBJ1-1; D perhaps matches TRBD1 (5 bases). CDR3 length: 15 residues. V lost 2 bases and J 3 bases, leaving 13 bases between the germline ends. CDR1 SEHNR and CDR2 FQNEAQ come from the germline V gene (reference sequence). CDR3 loop: CASSLRLGGDTEAFF. The CDR3 nucleotides read TGTGCCAGCAGCTTACGGCTGGGGGGAGACACTGAAGCTTTCTTT.

The chain's CDR3 is CATLPVRLAGGLNTGELFF. As DNA, the CDR3 is TGTGCCACCCTCCCCGTGAGACTAGCGGGGGGTCTGAACACCGGGGAGCTGTTTTTT. This chain uses TRBV2 with TRBJ2-2; 13 bases are shared with TRBD2. In germline, CDR1 is SNHLY, CDR2 FYNNEI. The CDR3 has 19 amino acids. Trimming removed 10 bases from V and 1 base from J; junction bases left unmatched: 15.

This chain connects TRBV18 to TRBJ1-1; D remains unclear. The germline V gene has CDR1 KGHSH and CDR2 LQKENI. Trimming cost V 5 bases and J 6 bases, with 7 bases left between them. The CDR3 runs 11 residues. The CDR3: CASSSRAEAFF. CDR3 coding DNA: TGTGCCAGCTCATCCCGGGCTGAAGCTTTCTTT.

The genes are TRBV6-1 and TRBJ1-1, with D unclear. Germline V gives CDR1 MNHNS, CDR2 SASEGT. There are 13 residues in the CDR3. The V gene lost 1 base and the J gene lost 0 bases, with 3 bases spanning the gap. In DNA, the CDR3 is TGTGCCAGCAGTGAAGATATGAACACTGAAGCTTTCTTT. This encodes CASSEDMNTEAFF.

This sequence joins TRBV2 and TRBJ2-7, with 8 nucleotides matching TRBD1. The ends lost 8 bases at V and 0 bases at J; junction bases unmatched: 6. Germline CDR1 reads SNHLY; CDR2 reads FYNNEI. CDR3 length: 14 residues. Written as DNA, the CDR3 is TGTGCCAGCTGGAACAGGGGGAGCTCCTACGAGCAGTACTTC. Its protein product is CASWNRGSSYEQYF.

The CDR3 sequence is CASSPRLVTDTQYF. DNA of the CDR3: TGTGCCAGCAGCCCCCGATTAGTCACAGATACGCAGTATTTT. The rearrangement uses TRBV13 and TRBJ2-3; D gene unclear. Trimming cost V 5 bases and J 2 bases, with 11 bases left between them. This CDR3 comprises 14 residues. Per germline, CDR1 PRHDT and CDR2 FYEKMQ (reference sequence).

The chain is built from TRBV4-1 and TRBJ2-3; 10 bases map to TRBD2. V dropped 0 bases and J dropped 5; count of bases not matched to a gene: 8. Germline CDR1 MGHRA, CDR2 YSYEKL. There are 17 residues in the CDR3. Here the CDR3 reads CASSQDGSSGGGDTQYF. The CDR3 region has the DNA TGCGCCAGCAGCCAAGACGGGTCTAGCGGGGGAGGAGATACGCAGTATTTT.

The chain recombines TRBV5-1 with TRBJ2-3, with D uncertain. The length of the CDR3 is 11 residues. The V end lost 4 bases, the J end lost 6 bases, and 6 bases lay between the germline ends. Germline CDR1 SGHRS, CDR2 YFSETQ. The CDR3, as DNA: TGCGCCAGCAGCCCCGGTGATACGCAGTATTTT. Residues: CASSPGDTQYF.

The V gene is TRBV19, the J gene TRBJ2-1; a possible D gene is TRBD1 (6 bases). Germline V lookup: CDR1 LNHDA, CDR2 SQIVND (reference sequence). This CDR3 has 12 amino acids. V shed 5 bases and J shed 7 bases, with 9 bases lying between them. As DNA, the CDR3 is TGTGCCAGTAGTCCAGGGGTTAATGAGCAGTTCTTC. This encodes CASSPGVNEQFF.

V gene TRBV11-2 combines with J gene TRBJ2-6; 11 nucleotides line up with TRBD2. CDR1 SGHAT and CDR2 FQNNGV come from the germline V gene. The ends lost 5 bases at V and 2 bases at J; junction bases unmatched: 5. The CDR3 loop spans 17 amino acids. For the CDR3, the DNA is TGTGCCAGCAGCCCGGGACTAGCGGACACTGGGGCCAACGTCCTGACTTTC. This codes for CASSPGLADTGANVLTF.